This is a list of T cell receptor beta chains from one sample in a study of Ad26.COV2.S vaccination and SARS-CoV-2 variants. The repertoire was sequenced with immunoSEQ multiplex PCR; TCRdb's copy has only in-frame clones and lacks some. The table includes 330,000 or so clones, 90% detected once. The material was peripheral blood, obtained in a trial of Ad26.COV2.S vaccine versus placebo. The source is a person between 18 and 59 years old who received the Ad26.COV2.S COVID-19 vaccine or a placebo. The CDR3 runs from the conserved cysteine through the conserved F or W. The D gene is left open where the match is weak. Clone size, where shown, is once, few, many, or a class for clones that have expanded.

D gene: TRBD2
V gene: TRBV3-1/TRBV3-2
clone size: once
J gene: TRBJ2-3
CDR3 protein: CASTRTSVDTQYF
CDR3 DNA: TGTGCCAGCACCCGGACTAGCGTAGATACGCAGTATTTT

D gene: .
V gene: TRBV6-6
clone size: .
J gene: TRBJ1-2
CDR3 protein: CASLLSTGLNYGYTF
CDR3 DNA: TGTGCCAGCCTCCTAAGTACAGGACTGAACTATGGCTACACCTTC

D gene: .
V gene: TRBV3-1/TRBV3-2
clone size: .
J gene: TRBJ1-1
CDR3 protein: CASSQAPEEFTANTEAFF
CDR3 DNA: TGTGCCAGCAGCCAAGCACCCGAAGAGTTTACAGCGAACACTGAAGCTTTCTTT

D gene: .
V gene: TRBV23-1
clone size: .
J gene: TRBJ2-5
CDR3 protein: CASSRGRVETQYF
CDR3 DNA: TGCGCCAGCAGTCGGGGCAGGGTCGAGACCCAGTACTTC

D gene: .
V gene: TRBV12-3/TRBV12-4
clone size: .
J gene: TRBJ1-1
CDR3 protein: CASSLRGTEAFF
CDR3 DNA: TGTGCCAGCAGTTTACGGGGGACTGAAGCTTTCTTT

D gene: TRBD2
V gene: TRBV28
clone size: .
J gene: TRBJ2-5
CDR3 protein: CASSSLAGVVETQYF
CDR3 DNA: TGTGCCAGCAGTTCATTAGCGGGAGTCGTGGAGACCCAGTACTTC

D gene: TRBD1
V gene: TRBV10-3
clone size: .
J gene: TRBJ1-6
CDR3 protein: CAISTLGQYNSPLHF
CDR3 DNA: TGTGCCATCAGTACCTTGGGACAGTATAATTCACCCCTCCACTTT

D gene: .
V gene: TRBV4-1
clone size: .
J gene: TRBJ1-2
CDR3 protein: CASSPLWGEDPGGYTF
CDR3 DNA: TGCGCCAGCAGCCCCCTATGGGGAGAGGACCCTGGGGGCTACACCTTC

D gene: TRBD1
V gene: TRBV4-3
clone size: .
J gene: TRBJ2-7
CDR3 protein: CASSQAQGGSYEQYF
CDR3 DNA: TGCGCCAGCAGCCAAGCACAGGGGGGCTCCTACGAGCAGTACTTC

D gene: .
V gene: TRBV27
clone size: once
J gene: TRBJ1-1
CDR3 protein: CASSPRAWENTEAFF
CDR3 DNA: TGTGCCAGCAGTCCCAGGGCCTGGGAGAACACTGAAGCTTTCTTT

D gene: .
V gene: TRBV27
clone size: .
J gene: TRBJ2-3
CDR3 protein: CASSPKMLATHITDTQYF
CDR3 DNA: TGTGCCAGCAGTCCCAAAATGCTAGCGACCCATATCACAGATACGCAGTATTTT

D gene: .
V gene: TRBV5-4
clone size: .
J gene: TRBJ1-2
CDR3 protein: CASNGGASFYGYTF
CDR3 DNA: TGTGCCAGCAACGGGGGGGCGAGCTTCTATGGCTACACCTTC

D gene: .
V gene: TRBV4-3
clone size: .
J gene: TRBJ1-6
CDR3 protein: CASSQDHLRETLTSPLHF
CDR3 DNA: TGCGCCAGCAGCCAAGACCACCTCAGGGAGACCTTGACATCACCCCTCCACTTT

D gene: .
V gene: TRBV15
clone size: .
J gene: TRBJ2-5
CDR3 protein: CATNSLGETQYF
CDR3 DNA: TGTGCCACCAACAGCCTAGGAGAGACCCAGTACTTC

D gene: .
V gene: TRBV6-1
clone size: .
J gene: TRBJ2-1
CDR3 protein: CASSSRTAHEQFF
CDR3 DNA: TGTGCCAGCAGTTCGAGGACAGCCCATGAGCAGTTCTTC

D gene: .
V gene: TRBV5-6
clone size: .
J gene: TRBJ1-2
CDR3 protein: CATPPVGGNYGYTF
CDR3 DNA: TGTGCCACCCCTCCCGTGGGGGGGAACTATGGCTACACCTTC

D gene: .
V gene: TRBV28
clone size: .
J gene: TRBJ2-4
CDR3 protein: CASRGNAKNIQYF
CDR3 DNA: TGTGCCAGCAGGGGTAATGCCAAAAACATTCAGTACTTC

D gene: TRBD1
V gene: TRBV3-1/TRBV3-2
clone size: .
J gene: TRBJ1-6
CDR3 protein: CASSQDLYGTGPSPLHF
CDR3 DNA: TGTGCCAGCAGCCAAGATCTATACGGGACAGGGCCCTCACCCCTCCACTTT